The clone carrying this TCR beta chain was observed once. Its cognate antigen is unknown. The record originates from a study of CD8 T cells in Susac syndrome. The study's findings and limits: The study recognized that its TCR sequencing and HLA analysis covered a relatively small number of individuals.

Sequencing targeted TCR beta in T cells from blood (CD8+ and CD4+). The TEMRA cells underwent FACS enrichment, while the CD8+ and CD4+ T cells underwent negative isolation. Trimming removed 6 bases at V and 6 bases at J, with 15 bases between. The CDR3 spans 14 residues. Germline CDR1 reads MNHEY; CDR2 reads SVGAGI. RNA totalling about 0.45 to 1 ug underwent reverse transcription with random hexamers. Coverage of TCR beta CDR3 amplification by immunoSEQ multiplex PCR extended to 54 Vbeta and 13 Jbeta. One entry per CDR3 protein, called by TCRdb with MiXCR from the immunoSEQ multiplex PCR reads. The sample has 40,000 to 55,000 distinct CDR3 sequences, 80% to 95% seen once.

The specimen sequenced was CD8+ T cells from PBMCs. The chain carries TRBV6-5 and TRBJ2-1, with no clear D. The TCR originated in a human donor in good health. CDR3 region: CASSRGQPFNEQFF. The DNA for the CDR3 is TGTGCCAGCAGCCGTGGGCAGCCATTCAATGAGCAGTTCTTC.